The T cell receptor (beta chain) under discussion was sequenced for a study of STAT3 mutations in large granular lymphocyte leukemia. Whole-study findings and limits: Every T-cell large granular lymphocyte leukemia patient had at least one immunodominant TCR beta clonotype. In about 30% of the 18 patients, new TCR clonotypes emerged after therapy. Differing intervals and regimens complicate linking therapy response to clone burden. In some patients, a small highly pathogenic clone possibly went undetected.

With respect to this clone: Its target is not known. The germline gene is not matched at one end of the junction; a read error may be the cause.

CDR3 size: 15 residues. The germline gives CDR1 GTSNPN, CDR2 SVGIG (reference sequence). Average productive template count per sample was around 43,000. The repertoire was sequenced with immunoSEQ multiplex PCR; TCRdb's copy has only in-frame clones and lacks some. This table holds 35,000 to 40,000 clones, approximately 90% found once. The TCR comes from a human donor with T large granular lymphocyte leukemia. Some clones in this sample may be carry-over from other donors' samples. The chain links TRBV30 to TRBJ1-4; the match to TRBD1 covers 7 bases. Sequenced sample: PBMCs. The chain's CDR3 is CAWVGKGQKNEKLFF. The CDR3 bases are TGTGCCTGGGTTGGGAAGGGACAGAAAAATGAGAAACTGTTTTTT.